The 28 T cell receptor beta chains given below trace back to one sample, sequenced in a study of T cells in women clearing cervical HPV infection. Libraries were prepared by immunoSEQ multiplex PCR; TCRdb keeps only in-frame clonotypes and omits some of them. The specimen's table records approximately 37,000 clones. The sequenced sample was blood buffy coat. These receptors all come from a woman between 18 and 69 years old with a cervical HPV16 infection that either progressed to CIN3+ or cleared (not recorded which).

This chain's CDR3 is CASSLPGQHDPRLGYTF. The sequenced part of the CDR3 DNA is TGTGCCAGCAGTTTACCTGGACAGCATGATCCCCGCCTGGGC. This sequence joins TRBV12-3 or TRBV12-4 and TRBJ1-2; a weak D match, TRBD1 (6 bases). From the germline J gene comes the end of the CDR3, since the read stops 3 residues before it. This CDR3 comprises 17 residues.

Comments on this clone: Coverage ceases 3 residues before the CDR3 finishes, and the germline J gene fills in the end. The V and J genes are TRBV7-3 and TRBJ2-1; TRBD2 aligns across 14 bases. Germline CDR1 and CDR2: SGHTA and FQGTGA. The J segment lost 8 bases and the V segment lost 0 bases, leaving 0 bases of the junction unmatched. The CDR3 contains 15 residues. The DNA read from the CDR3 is TGTGCCAGCAGCTTAACGGGACTAGCGGGAGATGAG. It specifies CASSLTGLAGDE. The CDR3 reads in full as CASSLTGLAGDEQFF.

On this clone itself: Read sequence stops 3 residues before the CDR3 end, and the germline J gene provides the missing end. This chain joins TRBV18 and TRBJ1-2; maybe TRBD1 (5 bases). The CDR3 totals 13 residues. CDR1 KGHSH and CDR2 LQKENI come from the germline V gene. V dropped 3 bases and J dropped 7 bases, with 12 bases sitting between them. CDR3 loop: CASSPKTEPGYTF. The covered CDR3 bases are TGTGCCAGCTCACCCAAGACAGAGCCTGGC.

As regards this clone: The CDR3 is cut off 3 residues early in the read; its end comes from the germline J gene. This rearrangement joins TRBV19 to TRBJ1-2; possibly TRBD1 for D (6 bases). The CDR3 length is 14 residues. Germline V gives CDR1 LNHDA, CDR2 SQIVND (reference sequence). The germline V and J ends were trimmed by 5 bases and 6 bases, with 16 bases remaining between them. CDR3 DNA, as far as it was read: TGTGCCAGTAGTCCAATGCAGGGGCTCGATGGC. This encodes CASSPMQGLDG. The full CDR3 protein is CASSPMQGLDGYTF.

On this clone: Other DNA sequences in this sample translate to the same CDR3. CDR3 loop: CASSPQGRAGNTIYF. The sequenced part of the CDR3 DNA is TGTGCCAGTAGTCCACAGGGCCGAGCTGGAAACACC. The chain carries TRBV19 and TRBJ1-3; weak D call: TRBD1 (6 bases). The read stops 3 residues short of the end of the CDR3; the missing end is completed from the germline J gene. The CDR3 has 15 amino acids. CDR1 is LNHDA and CDR2 is SQIVND in the germline V gene (reference sequence). Trimming pared 5 bases from V and 2 bases from J, leaving 13 bases between.

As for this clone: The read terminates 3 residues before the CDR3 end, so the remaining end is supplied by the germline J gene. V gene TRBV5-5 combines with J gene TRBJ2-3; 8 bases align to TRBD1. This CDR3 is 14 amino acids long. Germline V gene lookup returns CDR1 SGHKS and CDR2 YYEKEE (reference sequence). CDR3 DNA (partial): TGTGCCAGCAGCTTAGGACAGGGCAATCAGCCG. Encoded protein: CASSLGQGNQP. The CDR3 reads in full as CASSLGQGNQPQYF.

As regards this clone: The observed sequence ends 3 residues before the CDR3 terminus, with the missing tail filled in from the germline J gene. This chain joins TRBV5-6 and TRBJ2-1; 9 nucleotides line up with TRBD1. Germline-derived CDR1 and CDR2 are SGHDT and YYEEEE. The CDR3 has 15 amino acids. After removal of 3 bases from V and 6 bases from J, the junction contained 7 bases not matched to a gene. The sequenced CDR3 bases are TGTGCCAGCAGCTGGCCCGGACAGGGGTCCAATGAG. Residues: CASSWPGQGSNE. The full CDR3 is CASSWPGQGSNEQFF.

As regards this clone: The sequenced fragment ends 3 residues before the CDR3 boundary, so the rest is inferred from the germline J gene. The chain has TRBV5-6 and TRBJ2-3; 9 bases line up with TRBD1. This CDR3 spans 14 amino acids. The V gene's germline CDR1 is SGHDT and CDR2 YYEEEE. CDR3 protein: CASSVGQGHQPQYF. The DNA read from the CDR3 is TGTGCCAGCAGCGTCGGACAGGGGCATCAGCCG. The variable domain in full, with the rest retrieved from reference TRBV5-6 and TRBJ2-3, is DAGVTQSPTHLIKTRGQQVTLRCSPKSGHDTVSWYQQALGQGPQFIFQYYEEEERQRGNFPDRFSGHQFPNYSSELNVNALLLGDSALYLCASSVGQGHQPQYFGPGTRLTVL.

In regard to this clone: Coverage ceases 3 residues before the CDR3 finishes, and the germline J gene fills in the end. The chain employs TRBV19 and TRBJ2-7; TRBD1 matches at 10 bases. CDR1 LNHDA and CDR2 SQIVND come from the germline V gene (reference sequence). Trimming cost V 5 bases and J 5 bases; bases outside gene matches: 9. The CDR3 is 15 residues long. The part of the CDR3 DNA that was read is TGTGCCAGTAGTGCGACAGGGGGCGCAAGCAACGAG. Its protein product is CASSATGGASNE. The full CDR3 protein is CASSATGGASNEQYF.

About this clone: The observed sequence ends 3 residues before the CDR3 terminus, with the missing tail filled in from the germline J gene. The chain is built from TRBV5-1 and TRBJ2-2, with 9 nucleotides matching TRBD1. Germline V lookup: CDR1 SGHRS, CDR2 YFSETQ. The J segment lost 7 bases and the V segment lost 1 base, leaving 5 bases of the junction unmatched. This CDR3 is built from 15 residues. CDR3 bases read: TGCGCCAGCAGCTTGACAGGGGGCGAGAACGGGGAG. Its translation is CASSLTGGENGE. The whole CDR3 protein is CASSLTGGENGELFF.

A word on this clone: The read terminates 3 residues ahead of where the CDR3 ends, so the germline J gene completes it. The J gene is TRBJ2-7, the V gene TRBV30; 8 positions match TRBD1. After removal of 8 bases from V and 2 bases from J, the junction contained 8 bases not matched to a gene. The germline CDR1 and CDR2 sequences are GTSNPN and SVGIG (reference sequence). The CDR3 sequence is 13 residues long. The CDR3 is CAGRQGLTYEQYF. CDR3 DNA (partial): TGTGCCGGGCGACAGGGGTTAACCTACGAG. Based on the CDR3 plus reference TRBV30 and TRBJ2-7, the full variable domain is SQTIHQWPATLVQPVGSPLSLECTVEGTSNPNLYWYRQAAGRGLQLLFYSVGIGQISSEVPQNLSASRPQDRQFILSSKKLLLSDSGFYLCAGRQGLTYEQYFGPGTRLTVT.

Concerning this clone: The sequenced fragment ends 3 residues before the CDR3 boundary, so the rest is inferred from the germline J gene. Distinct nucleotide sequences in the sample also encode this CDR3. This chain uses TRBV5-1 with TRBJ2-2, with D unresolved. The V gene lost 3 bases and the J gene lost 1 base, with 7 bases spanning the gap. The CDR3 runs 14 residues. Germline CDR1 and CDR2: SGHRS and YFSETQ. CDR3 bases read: TGCGCCAGCAGCTCCAGGCAGAACACCGGGGAG. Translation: CASSSRQNTGE. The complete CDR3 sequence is CASSSRQNTGELFF.

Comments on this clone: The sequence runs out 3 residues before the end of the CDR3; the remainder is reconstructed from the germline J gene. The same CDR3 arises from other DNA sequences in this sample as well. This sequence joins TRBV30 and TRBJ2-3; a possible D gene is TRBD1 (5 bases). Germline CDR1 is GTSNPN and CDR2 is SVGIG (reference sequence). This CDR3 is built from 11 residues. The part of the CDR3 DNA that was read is TGTGCCTGGAGTGTACAGGAGACG. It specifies CAWSVQET. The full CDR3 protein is CAWSVQETQYF.

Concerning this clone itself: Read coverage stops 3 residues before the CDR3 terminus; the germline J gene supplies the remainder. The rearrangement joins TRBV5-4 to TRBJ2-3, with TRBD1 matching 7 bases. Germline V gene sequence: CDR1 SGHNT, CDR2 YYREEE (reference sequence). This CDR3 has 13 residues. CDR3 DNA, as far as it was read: TGTGCCAGCAGGAAAGACAGGGAAGAGACG. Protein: CASRKDREET. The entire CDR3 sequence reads CASRKDREETQYF.

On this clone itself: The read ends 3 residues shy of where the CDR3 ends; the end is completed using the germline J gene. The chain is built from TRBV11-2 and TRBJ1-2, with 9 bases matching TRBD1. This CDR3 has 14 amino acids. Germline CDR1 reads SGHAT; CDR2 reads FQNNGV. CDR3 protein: CASSIEGTGIGYTF. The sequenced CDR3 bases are TGTGCCAGCAGCATCGAAGGGACAGGGATCGGC.

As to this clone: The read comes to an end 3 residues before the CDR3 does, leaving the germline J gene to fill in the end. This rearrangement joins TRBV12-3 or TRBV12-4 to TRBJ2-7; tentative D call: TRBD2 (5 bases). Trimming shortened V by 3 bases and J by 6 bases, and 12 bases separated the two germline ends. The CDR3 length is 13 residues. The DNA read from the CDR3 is TGTGCCAGCAGTTTGTGGGCCGGGGTCGAG. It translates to CASSLWAGVE. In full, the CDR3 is CASSLWAGVEQYF.

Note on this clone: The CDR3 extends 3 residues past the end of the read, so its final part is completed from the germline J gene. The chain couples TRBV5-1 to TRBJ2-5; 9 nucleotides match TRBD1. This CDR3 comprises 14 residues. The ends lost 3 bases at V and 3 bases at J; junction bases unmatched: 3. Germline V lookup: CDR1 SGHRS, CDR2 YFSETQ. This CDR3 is CASSYRGHEETQYF. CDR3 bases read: TGCGCCAGCAGCTACAGGGGGCATGAAGAGACC.

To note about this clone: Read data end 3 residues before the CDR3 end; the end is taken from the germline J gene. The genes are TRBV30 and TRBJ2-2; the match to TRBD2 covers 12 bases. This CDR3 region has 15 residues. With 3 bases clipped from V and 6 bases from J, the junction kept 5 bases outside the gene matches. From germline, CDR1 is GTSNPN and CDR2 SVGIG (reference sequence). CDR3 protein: CAWSLAGGPAGELFF. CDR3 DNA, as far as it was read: TGTGCCTGGAGCCTAGCGGGAGGGCCTGCCGGGGAG.

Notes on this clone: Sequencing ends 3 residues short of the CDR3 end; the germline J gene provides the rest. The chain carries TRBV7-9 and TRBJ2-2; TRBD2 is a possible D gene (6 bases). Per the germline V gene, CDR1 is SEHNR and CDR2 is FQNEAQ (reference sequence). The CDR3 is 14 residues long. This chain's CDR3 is CASVGGDGNEKLFF. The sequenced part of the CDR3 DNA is TGTGCCAGCGTCGGGGGAGATGGTAATGAAAAG.

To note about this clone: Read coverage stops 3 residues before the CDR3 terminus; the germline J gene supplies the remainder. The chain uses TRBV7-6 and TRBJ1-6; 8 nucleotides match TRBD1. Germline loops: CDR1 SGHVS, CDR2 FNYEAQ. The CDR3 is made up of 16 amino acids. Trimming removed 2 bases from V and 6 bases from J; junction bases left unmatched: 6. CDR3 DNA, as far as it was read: TGTGCCAGCAGCTTATATAGCGGACAGGGTAATTCACCC. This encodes CASSLYSGQGNSP. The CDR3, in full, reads CASSLYSGQGNSPLHF.

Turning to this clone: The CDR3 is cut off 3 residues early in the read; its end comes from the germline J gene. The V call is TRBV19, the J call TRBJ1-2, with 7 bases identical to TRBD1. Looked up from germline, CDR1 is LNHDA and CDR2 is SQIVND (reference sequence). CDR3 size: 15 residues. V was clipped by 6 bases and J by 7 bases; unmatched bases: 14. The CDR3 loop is CASRNRGLASIGYTF. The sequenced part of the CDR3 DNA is TGTGCCAGTAGGAACAGGGGCCTAGCCTCTATTGGC. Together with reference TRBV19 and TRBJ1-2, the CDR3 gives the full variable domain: DGGITQSPKYLFRKEGQNVTLSCEQNLNHDAMYWYRQDPGQGLRLIYYSQIVNDFQKGDIAEGYSVSREKKESFPLTVTSAQKNPTAFYLCASRNRGLASIGYTFGSGTRLTVV.

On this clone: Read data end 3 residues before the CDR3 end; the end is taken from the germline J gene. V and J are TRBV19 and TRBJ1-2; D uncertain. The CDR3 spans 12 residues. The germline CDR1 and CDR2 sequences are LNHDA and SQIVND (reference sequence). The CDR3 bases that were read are TGTGCCAGTAGTCACTATAACAATGAC. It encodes CASSHYNND. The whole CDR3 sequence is CASSHYNNDYTF.

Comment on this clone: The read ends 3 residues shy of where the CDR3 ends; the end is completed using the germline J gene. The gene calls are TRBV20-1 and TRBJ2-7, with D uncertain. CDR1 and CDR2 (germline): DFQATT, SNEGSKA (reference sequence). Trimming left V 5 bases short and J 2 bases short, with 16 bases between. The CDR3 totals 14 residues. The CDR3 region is CSAPALLGAYEQYF. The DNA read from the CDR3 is TGCAGTGCTCCGGCCCTCCTAGGCGCCTACGAG.

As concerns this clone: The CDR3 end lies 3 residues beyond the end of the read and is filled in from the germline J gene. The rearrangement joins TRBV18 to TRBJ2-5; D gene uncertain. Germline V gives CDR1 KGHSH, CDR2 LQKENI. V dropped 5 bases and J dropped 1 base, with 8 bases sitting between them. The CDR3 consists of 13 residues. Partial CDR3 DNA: TGTGCCAGCTCAGACCAGGTCCAAGAGACC. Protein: CASSDQVQET. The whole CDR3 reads CASSDQVQETQYF.

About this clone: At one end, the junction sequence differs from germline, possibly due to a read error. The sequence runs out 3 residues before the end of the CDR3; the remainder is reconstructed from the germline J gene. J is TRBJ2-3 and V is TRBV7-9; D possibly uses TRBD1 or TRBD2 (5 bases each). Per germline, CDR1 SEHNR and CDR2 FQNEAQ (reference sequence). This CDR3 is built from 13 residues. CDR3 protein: CASSPRGAETQYF. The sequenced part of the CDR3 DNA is TGTGCCAGCAGCCCTCGAGGGGCAGAGACG.

CDR3 protein: CASSHEQVNEKLFF. CDR3 bases read: TGTGCCAGCAGCCACGAACAGGTCAATGAAAAA. This chain uses TRBV4-2 with TRBJ1-4, with D maybe TRBD1 (5 bases). The read comes to an end 3 residues before the CDR3 does, leaving the germline J gene to fill in the end. The CDR3 is made up of 14 amino acids. The germline gives CDR1 LGHNA, CDR2 YNFKEQ. V lost 3 bases and J 5 bases, leaving 10 bases between the germline ends.

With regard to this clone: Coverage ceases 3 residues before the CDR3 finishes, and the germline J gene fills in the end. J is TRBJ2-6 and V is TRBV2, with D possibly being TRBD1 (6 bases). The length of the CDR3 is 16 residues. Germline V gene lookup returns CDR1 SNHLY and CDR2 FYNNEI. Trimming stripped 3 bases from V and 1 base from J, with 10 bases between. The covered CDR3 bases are TGTGCCAGCAGTGATCTACAGGGTTCTGGGGCCAACGTC. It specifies CASSDLQGSGANV. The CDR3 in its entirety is CASSDLQGSGANVLTF.

CDR3 DNA (partial): TGTGCCAGCAGCCCACAGGGGGGATTTAATCAGCCG. Amino acid sequence: CASSPQGGFNQP. The full-length CDR3 reads as CASSPQGGFNQPQYF. The V and J genes are TRBV7-9 and TRBJ2-3; 8 nucleotides align to TRBD1. The read halts 3 residues ahead of the CDR3 end, with the missing end drawn from the germline J gene. The CDR3 extends over 15 amino acids. Germline values: CDR1 SEHNR, CDR2 FQNEAQ (reference sequence).